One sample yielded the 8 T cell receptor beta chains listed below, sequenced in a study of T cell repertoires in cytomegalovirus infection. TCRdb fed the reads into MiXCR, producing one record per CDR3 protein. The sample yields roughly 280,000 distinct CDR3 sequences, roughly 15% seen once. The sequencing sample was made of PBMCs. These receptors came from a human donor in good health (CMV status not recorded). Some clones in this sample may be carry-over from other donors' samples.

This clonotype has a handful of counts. In DNA form, the CDR3 reads TGTGCCAGCAGTTTAAGCGGGAGTCCAGATACGCAGTATTTT. Its protein is CASSLSGSPDTQYF. The chain carries TRBV28 and TRBJ2-3; 8 bases line up with TRBD2. The CDR3 loop spans 14 amino acids. With 2 bases clipped from V and 4 bases from J, the junction kept 2 bases outside the gene matches. CDR1 and CDR2 (germline): MDHEN, SYDVKM.

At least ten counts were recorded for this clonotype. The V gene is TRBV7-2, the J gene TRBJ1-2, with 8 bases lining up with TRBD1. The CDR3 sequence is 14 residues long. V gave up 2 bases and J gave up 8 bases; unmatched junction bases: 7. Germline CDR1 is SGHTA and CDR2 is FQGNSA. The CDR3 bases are TGTGCCAGCAGCTTACAGGGGGCGCAACGGGGCTACACCTTC. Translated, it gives CASSLQGAQRGYTF.

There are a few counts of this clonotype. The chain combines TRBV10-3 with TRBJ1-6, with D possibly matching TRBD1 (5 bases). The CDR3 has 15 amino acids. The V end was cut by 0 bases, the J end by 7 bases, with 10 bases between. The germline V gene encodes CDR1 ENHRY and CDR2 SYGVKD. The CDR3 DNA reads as TGTGCCATCAGTGAGTCTGCAGGGAGCAATTCACCCCTCCACTTT. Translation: CAISESAGSNSPLHF.

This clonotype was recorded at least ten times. This chain's CDR3 is CASSLSQANQPQHF. The DNA for the CDR3 is TGTGCCAGCAGCTTAAGTCAGGCCAATCAGCCCCAGCATTTT. The genes are TRBV7-2 and TRBJ1-5; D is uncertain. V was trimmed by 2 bases and J by 3 bases, leaving 8 bases between them. CDR1 is SGHTA and CDR2 is FQGNSA in the germline V gene. The CDR3 runs 14 residues.

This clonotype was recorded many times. CDR3 loop: CASSQDLEKKLFF. CDR3 nucleotides: TGTGCCAGCAGCCAAGACCTTGAGAAAAAACTGTTTTTT. The chain recombines TRBV14 with TRBJ1-4; D not certain. The germline V gene encodes CDR1 SGHDN and CDR2 FVKESK. CDR3 length equals 13 residues. V lost 0 bases and J lost 9, with 8 bases in between.

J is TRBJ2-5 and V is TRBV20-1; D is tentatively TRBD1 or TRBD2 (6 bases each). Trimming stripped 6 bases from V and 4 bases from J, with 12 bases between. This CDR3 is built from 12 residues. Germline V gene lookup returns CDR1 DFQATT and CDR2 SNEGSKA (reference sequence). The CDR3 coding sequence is TGCAGTGCGCGCCGGGGGCTAGAGACCCAGTACTTC. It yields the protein CSARRGLETQYF.

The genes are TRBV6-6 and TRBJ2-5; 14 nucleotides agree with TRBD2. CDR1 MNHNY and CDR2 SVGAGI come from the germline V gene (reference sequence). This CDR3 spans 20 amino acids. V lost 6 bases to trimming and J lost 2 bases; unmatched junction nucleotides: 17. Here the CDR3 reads CASSRSPGTSGGTLQETQYF. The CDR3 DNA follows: TGTGCCAGCAGCCGTTCCCCCGGGACTAGCGGGGGTACCTTACAAGAGACCCAGTACTTC.

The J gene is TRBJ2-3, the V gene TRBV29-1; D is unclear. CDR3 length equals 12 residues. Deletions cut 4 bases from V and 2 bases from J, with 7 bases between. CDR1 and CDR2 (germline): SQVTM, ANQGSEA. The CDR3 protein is CSVGAVTDTQYF. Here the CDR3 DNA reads TGCAGCGTTGGAGCAGTCACAGATACGCAGTATTTT.